These 31 T cell receptor beta chains share one sample of origin, sequenced in a study of blood T cell repertoires in COVID-19. The data were produced by immunoSEQ multiplex PCR, yet TCRdb's version contains in-frame clones alone and is incomplete. The sample lists about 420,000 clones, around 90% occurring once. The sequencing sample was made of peripheral blood. The source is a man aged 18-30 years with COVID-19, enrolled during active disease.

V is TRBV7-9 and J is TRBJ2-1, with a tentative D call TRBD2 (5 bases). V lost 2 bases to trimming and J lost 13 bases, with 9 bases between them. Germline V gene data show CDR1 as SEHNR and CDR2 as FQNEAQ (reference sequence). The CDR3 runs 11 residues. The CDR3 DNA follows: TGTGCCAGCAGCTTAAGTGGGAGCCAGTTCTTC. Translation: CASSLSGSQFF.

The chain uses TRBV28 and TRBJ2-1; 12 bases line up with TRBD2. V was clipped by 5 bases and J by 0 bases; unmatched bases: 5. The CDR3 has 17 amino acids. The germline gives CDR1 MDHEN, CDR2 SYDVKM. The CDR3 protein is CASSTGTSGPSYNEQFF. The CDR3 DNA is TGTGCCAGCAGTACCGGGACTAGCGGGCCCTCCTACAATGAGCAGTTCTTC.

This clone is a singleton in its sample. The chain combines TRBV6-6 with TRBJ1-1; 9 positions match TRBD1. Germline V gene sequence: CDR1 MNHNY, CDR2 SVGAGI (reference sequence). This CDR3 spans 14 amino acids. V was pared by 5 bases and J by 5 bases, with 6 bases of the junction left unmatched. The CDR3 sequence is CASSTNRGRTEAFF. The CDR3 nucleotides are TGTGCCAGCAGTACTAACAGGGGGCGGACTGAAGCTTTCTTT.

A few counts support this clone. The chain recombines TRBV28 with TRBJ2-3, with 8 bases that match TRBD2. V trimming: 5 bases; J trimming: 4 bases; junction bases outside the gene matches: 8. Germline V gene lookup returns CDR1 MDHEN and CDR2 SYDVKM. The CDR3 runs to 15 residues. The CDR3: CASSKPAGVADTQYF. In DNA, the CDR3 is TGTGCCAGCAGTAAACCAGCGGGAGTGGCAGATACGCAGTATTTT.

The rearrangement joins TRBV11-2 to TRBJ2-1; 8 nucleotides align to TRBD2. V lost 6 bases to trimming and J lost 0 bases; unmatched junction nucleotides: 7. The CDR3 is 16 residues long. Germline loops: CDR1 SGHAT, CDR2 FQNNGV. CDR3 bases: TGTGCCAGCAGATCTATAGCGGGACCCTCCTACAATGAGCAGTTCTTC. This gives the protein CASRSIAGPSYNEQFF. Looking up the rest from reference TRBV11-2 and TRBJ2-1 gives the full variable domain: EAGVAQSPRYKIIEKRQSVAFWCNPISGHATLYWYQQILGQGPKLLIQFQNNGVVDDSQLPKDRFSAERLKGVDSTLKIQPAKLEDSAVYLCASRSIAGPSYNEQFFGPGTRLTVL.

The V and J genes are TRBV14 and TRBJ2-1, with 12 bases aligning to TRBD2. The CDR3 contains 14 residues. Unmatched junction bases numbered 3, after V lost 4 bases and J lost 8 bases. Per the germline V gene, CDR1 is SGHDN and CDR2 is FVKESK. CDR3 loop: CASSRLAGVHEQFF. DNA of the CDR3: TGTGCCAGCAGCCGACTAGCGGGGGTCCATGAGCAGTTCTTC.

The chain recombines TRBV2 with TRBJ1-4; D call uncertain. Per germline, CDR1 SNHLY and CDR2 FYNNEI. The CDR3 is made up of 14 amino acids. V shed 5 bases and J shed 7 bases, with 14 bases lying between them. The DNA of the CDR3 is TGTGCCAGCAGTAGGACTCCAGGACGTGAAAAACTGTTTTTT. Its translation: CASSRTPGREKLFF.

V gene TRBV9 combines with J gene TRBJ2-5; D is unclear. Germline V gene lookup returns CDR1 SGDLS and CDR2 YYNGEE. Trimming cost V 4 bases and J 4 bases, with 11 bases left between them. This CDR3 contains 13 residues. CDR3: CASSPTPGETQYF. CDR3 DNA: TGTGCCAGCAGCCCGACCCCGGGAGAGACCCAGTACTTC. Drawing the rest from reference TRBV9 and TRBJ2-5, the complete variable domain is DSGVTQTPKHLITATGQRVTLRCSPRSGDLSVYWYQQSLDQGLQFLIQYYNGEERAKGNILERFSAQQFPDLHSELNLSSLELGDSALYFCASSPTPGETQYFGPGTRLLVL.

The gene calls are TRBV24-1 and TRBJ2-3; 10 bases are shared with TRBD1. This CDR3 spans 15 amino acids. J gave up 7 bases and V 4 bases, and 7 bases lay outside the gene matches. Germline CDR1 reads KGHDR; CDR2 reads SFDVKD. CDR3 nucleotides: TGTGCCACCAGTGACCCGGGACAGGGGAGATATACGCAGTATTTT. Protein product: CATSDPGQGRYTQYF.

The chain joins TRBV23-1 to TRBJ1-5; D perhaps matches TRBD1 (6 bases). TRBV23-1 falls under the ORF class, with uncertain function. V was pared by 8 bases and J by 1 base, with 21 bases between. This CDR3 has 17 residues. The DNA of the CDR3 is TGCGCCAGCGCAAGTCAAGGGAATGACAGGAGCAATCAGCCCCAGCATTTT. As protein: CASASQGNDRSNQPQHF.

The rearrangement uses TRBV7-3 and TRBJ2-2; 12 nucleotides line up with TRBD1. The germline V gene has CDR1 SGHTA and CDR2 FQGTGA. The CDR3 contains 17 residues. The ends lost 4 bases at V and 5 bases at J; junction bases unmatched: 8. CDR3 residues: CASSSAGTGGRTGELFF. The CDR3 region has the DNA TGTGCCAGCAGCTCAGCCGGGACAGGGGGCCGGACCGGGGAGCTGTTTTTT. Full variable domain (rest looked up from reference TRBV7-3 and TRBJ2-2): GAGVSQTPSNKVTEKGKYVELRCDPISGHTALYWYRQSLGQGPEFLIYFQGTGAADDSGLPNDRFFAVRPEGSVSTLKIQRTERGDSAVYLCASSSAGTGGRTGELFFGEGSRLTVL.

The chain joins TRBV19 to TRBJ2-5; D possibly corresponds to TRBD2 (6 bases). Germline V lookup: CDR1 LNHDA, CDR2 SQIVND (reference sequence). V dropped 4 bases and J dropped 5 bases, with 11 bases sitting between them. This CDR3 has 13 residues. The CDR3 protein is CASSTGREETQYF. The CDR3 region has the DNA TGTGCCAGTAGTACGGGACGGGAGGAGACCCAGTACTTC.

V and J are TRBV11-3 and TRBJ1-3, with TRBD1 identical over 8 bases. Germline trimming cut 5 bases from V and 0 bases from J; bases unmatched to any gene: 6. The CDR3 totals 16 residues. Germline V gene data show CDR1 as SGHNT and CDR2 as YENEEA. The DNA of the CDR3 is TGTGCCAGCAGCCCCCGGACAGGGAGCTCTGGAAACACCATATATTTT. Amino acid sequence: CASSPRTGSSGNTIYF.

V usage is TRBV5-6 and J usage is TRBJ1-5, with a possible D match to TRBD1 (6 bases). The V and J ends lost 5 bases and 4 bases respectively, with 13 bases between them. The CDR3 sequence is 14 residues long. Germline CDR1 reads SGHDT; CDR2 reads YYEEEE. For the CDR3, the DNA is TGTGCCAGCAGTTTCGGGACACAAAATCAGCCCCAGCATTTT. Protein sequence: CASSFGTQNQPQHF. The full variable domain, its missing parts supplied by reference TRBV5-6 and TRBJ1-5, is DAGVTQSPTHLIKTRGQQVTLRCSPKSGHDTVSWYQQALGQGPQFIFQYYEEEERQRGNFPDRFSGHQFPNYSSELNVNALLLGDSALYLCASSFGTQNQPQHFGDGTRLSIL.

The rearrangement links TRBV6-5 to TRBJ2-1, with 7 nucleotides matching TRBD1. V trimming: 6 bases; J trimming: 5 bases; junction bases outside the gene matches: 7. This CDR3 is 14 amino acids long. Germline CDR1 reads MNHEY; CDR2 reads SVGAGI. CDR3 sequence: CASRTGQINNEQFF. The CDR3 region has the DNA TGTGCCAGCAGGACGGGACAGATCAACAATGAGCAGTTCTTC.

The V call is TRBV7-9, the J call TRBJ2-2; 9 nucleotides line up with TRBD2. Per germline, CDR1 SEHNR and CDR2 FQNEAQ (reference sequence). V shed 5 bases and J 5 bases; nucleotides not matched to a gene: 9. The CDR3 has 16 residues. CDR3 protein: CASSPGGLAGTGELFF. CDR3 coding DNA: TGTGCCAGCAGCCCGGGGGGGCTAGCGGGGACCGGGGAGCTGTTTTTT.

The chain recombines TRBV5-1 with TRBJ2-7; no definite D call. In germline, CDR1 is SGHRS, CDR2 YFSETQ. Trimming stripped 0 bases from V and 6 bases from J, with 19 bases between. The CDR3 has 16 residues. The CDR3 DNA follows: TGCGCCAGCAGCTTGGAGCCCGCCCCCCGGCGAGGCGAGCAGTACTTC. It specifies CASSLEPAPRRGEQYF.

V usage is TRBV5-1 and J usage is TRBJ2-7, with D perhaps TRBD1 (5 bases). Germline CDR1 SGHRS, CDR2 YFSETQ. V was shortened by 0 bases and J by 6 bases, with 10 bases between the two germline ends. This CDR3 spans 13 amino acids. DNA of the CDR3: TGCGCCAGCAGCTTGGATTCAGGGCTCGAGCAGTACTTC. Residues: CASSLDSGLEQYF.

CDR3 DNA: TGTGCCAGCAGCTTGGCGGGAAGCAATCAGCCCCAGCATTTT. It is translated as CASSLAGSNQPQHF. The chain combines TRBV5-4 with TRBJ1-5; D is unresolved. Per germline, CDR1 SGHNT and CDR2 YYREEE (reference sequence). V was cut by 0 bases and J by 1 base, with 5 bases left in between. The CDR3 has 14 amino acids.

The gene calls are TRBV6-6 and TRBJ1-2; 9 nucleotides agree with TRBD1. CDR3 length: 15 residues. Per germline, CDR1 MNHNY and CDR2 SVGAGI (reference sequence). The junction had 8 bases not matched to a gene; V was cut back by 2 bases and J by 7 bases. The CDR3 sequence: CASSYELQGARGYTF. DNA for the CDR3: TGTGCCAGCAGTTACGAGTTACAGGGGGCACGTGGCTACACCTTC.

This chain joins TRBV7-8 and TRBJ1-5; weak D call: TRBD1 (6 bases). Trimming stripped 4 bases from V and 1 base from J, with 14 bases between. CDR1 SGHVS and CDR2 FQNEAQ come from the germline V gene. CDR3 length: 16 residues. The CDR3 reads CASSSLGRGSNQPQHF. In nucleotides, the CDR3 is TGTGCCAGCAGCTCCCTAGGCAGGGGAAGCAATCAGCCCCAGCATTTT.

The rearrangement joins TRBV3-1 (or the pseudogene TRBV3-2) to TRBJ2-3, with TRBD2 matching 10 bases. There are 16 residues in the CDR3. CDR1 is LGHDT, CDR2 YNNKEL, per germline (reference sequence). The V segment lost 6 bases and the J segment 2 bases; nucleotides outside the gene matches: 8. CDR3 DNA: TGTGCCAGCAGTCCTAGCGGGGGCGAAATCACAGATACGCAGTATTTT. Protein product: CASSPSGGEITDTQYF.

The chain recombines TRBV11-3 with TRBJ2-1; 12 bases fit TRBD2. CDR1 and CDR2 from the germline V gene are SGHNT and YENEEA. After removal of 5 bases from V and 7 bases from J, the junction contained 18 bases not matched to a gene. The CDR3 has 19 residues. The DNA for the CDR3 is TGTGCCAGCAGCCCCCCTTGGCGGGATTCTAGCGGGAGGGATAATGAGCAGTTCTTC. Translating gives CASSPPWRDSSGRDNEQFF.

A single count supports this clone. The V call is TRBV12-3 or TRBV12-4, the J call TRBJ2-1; unclear D gene. The germline V and J ends were trimmed by 6 bases and 4 bases, with 7 bases remaining between them. CDR3 length: 12 amino acids. This CDR3 is CASSSDYNEQFF. The CDR3 DNA reads TGTGCCAGCAGCTCAGATTACAATGAGCAGTTCTTC.

The rearrangement uses TRBV6-5 and TRBJ1-5, with 9 bases matching TRBD1. The V gene's germline CDR1 is MNHEY and CDR2 SVGAGI. CDR3 length equals 15 residues. The trim removed 4 bases at V and 2 bases at J, leaving 3 bases unmatched. For the CDR3, the DNA is TGTGCCAGCAGTTTCCGGACAGGGGGCAATCAGCCCCAGCATTTT. Translated: CASSFRTGGNQPQHF.

The chain carries TRBV18 and TRBJ2-1, with TRBD2 identical over 8 bases. V shed 6 bases and J 4 bases; nucleotides not matched to a gene: 8. The CDR3 has 15 residues. CDR1 is KGHSH and CDR2 is LQKENI in the germline V gene. Here the CDR3 reads CASSPGLAEYNEQFF. For the CDR3, the DNA is TGTGCCAGCTCGCCAGGACTAGCTGAATACAATGAGCAGTTCTTC.

Here the CDR3 DNA reads TGTGCCAGCAGCGTAGCTTACAGGACAGTAGCTAACTATGGCTACACCTTC. Residues: CASSVAYRTVANYGYTF. The chain joins TRBV9 to TRBJ1-2; D might be TRBD1 (6 bases). The CDR3 spans 17 residues. V lost 0 bases, J lost 0 bases, and 15 bases lay in between. CDR1 is SGDLS, CDR2 YYNGEE, per germline.

The chain combines TRBV7-2 with TRBJ1-1, with 10 bases aligning to TRBD1. After removal of 4 bases from V and 3 bases from J, the junction contained 5 bases not matched to a gene. The CDR3 length is 15 residues. The germline CDR1 and CDR2 sequences are SGHTA and FQGNSA. CDR3 sequence (DNA): TGTGCCAGCAGCTGGAGACAGGGGGCAGACACTGAAGCTTTCTTT. Translating gives CASSWRQGADTEAFF.

The CDR3 nucleotides read TGTGCCACCAGCAGACCGACAGGGGAGAACATTCAGTACTTC. Translation gives CATSRPTGENIQYF. V and J are TRBV15 and TRBJ2-4, with TRBD1 matching over 8 bases. CDR1 is LNHNV and CDR2 is YYDKDF in the germline V gene (reference sequence). The CDR3 consists of 14 residues. V shed 2 bases, J shed 7 bases, and the junction held 4 bases outside the gene matches.

This chain connects TRBV18 to TRBJ2-7; TRBD1 might be the D (6 bases). Germline CDR1 is KGHSH and CDR2 is LQKENI. The CDR3 is made up of 14 amino acids. Trimming left V 2 bases short and J 1 base short, with 9 bases between. The CDR3 protein is CASSPVGQSYEQYF. The CDR3 DNA reads TGTGCCAGCTCACCAGTTGGACAGTCCTACGAGCAGTACTTC. The full variable domain, rest sourced from reference TRBV18 and TRBJ2-7, is NAGVMQNPRHLVRRRGQEARLRCSPMKGHSHVYWYRQLPEEGLKFMVYLQKENIIDESGMPKERFSAEFPKEGPSILRIQQVVRGDSAAYFCASSPVGQSYEQYFGPGTRLTVT.

This chain links TRBV29-1 with TRBJ2-3; D is unclear. V was pared by 4 bases and J by 9 bases, with 8 bases between. Germline V CDR1 and CDR2: SQVTM, ANQGSEA. There are 10 residues in the CDR3. The CDR3 bases are TGCAGCGTTGGAGTTGAGACGCAGTATTTT. Residues: CSVGVETQYF.